This entry lists 11 T cell receptor beta chains sequenced from one sample in a study of human T cells and chemical hapten exposure. Time point meaning: patch test 1, 2 weeks after DPC sensitization. The treatment: therapeutic diphenylcyclopropenone sensitization with weekly scalp DPC. TCRdb independently ran MiXCR on the RACE reads; one entry per CDR3 protein. The sample records a few hundred thousand distinct CDR3 sequences, about 4.4% being singletons. This specimen was whole blood, taken in connection with sensitization to the hapten diphenylcyclopropenone (DPC). Source of these receptors: a woman aged 50 to 65 with alopecia areata. Some clones in this sample may be carry-over from other donors' samples.

This clonotype was recorded a few times. The chain carries TRBV5-1 and TRBJ1-3; possible D gene TRBD1, 6 bases. V was shortened by 4 bases and J by 2 bases, with 10 bases between the two germline ends. The germline V gene encodes CDR1 SGHRS and CDR2 YFSETQ. The CDR3 has 14 residues. The CDR3 reads CASSGEGAGNTIYF. The CDR3 region has the DNA TGCGCCAGCAGCGGTGAGGGGGCTGGAAACACCATATATTTT.

CDR3 coding DNA: TGTGCCAGCAGCATTTCCGGACCCGACCAGGCCCATTCACCCCTCCACTTT. Its translation is CASSISGPDQAHSPLHF. This chain uses TRBV6-5 with TRBJ1-6; no clear D. Germline-derived CDR1 and CDR2 are MNHEY and SVGAGI. The CDR3 covers 17 residues. Trimming took off 6 bases at V and 8 bases at J, with 23 bases between the two ends.

The table lists this clonotype with many counts. V is TRBV7-8 and J is TRBJ2-3, with D possibly called TRBD1 or TRBD2 (5 bases each). V lost 2 bases and J 3 bases, leaving 18 bases between the germline ends. The germline V gene encodes CDR1 SGHVS and CDR2 FQNEAQ. This CDR3 region has 17 residues. The chain's CDR3 is CASSLKWTLGPTDTQYF. The CDR3 DNA reads as TGTGCCAGCAGCTTAAAGTGGACGTTGGGACCAACAGATACGCAGTATTTT.

The rearrangement joins TRBV12-3 or TRBV12-4 to TRBJ2-7; D not certain. This CDR3 contains 13 residues. V dropped 2 bases and J dropped 6 bases, with 11 bases sitting between them. The CDR3 spells CASSLRQRGEQYF. The CDR3 DNA reads TGTGCCAGCAGTTTAAGGCAGCGAGGCGAGCAGTACTTC.

As DNA, the CDR3 is TGTGCCAGCAGCCAAGCGGGGGACACCGGGGAGCTGTTTTTT. It encodes CASSQAGDTGELFF. V and J are TRBV4-2 and TRBJ2-2; the D gene is possibly TRBD2 (6 bases). CDR3 size: 14 residues. Trimming removed 1 base at V and 3 bases at J, with 6 bases between. Germline values: CDR1 LGHNA, CDR2 YNFKEQ.

The table lists this clonotype with many counts. The chain recombines TRBV6-2 or TRBV6-3 with TRBJ1-5; a possible D gene is TRBD1 (5 bases). In germline, CDR1 is MNHEY, CDR2 SVGEGT. The V end was cut by 6 bases, the J end by 1 base, with 10 bases between. The CDR3 is made up of 14 amino acids. CDR3: CASSYWGSNQPQHF. The CDR3 bases are TGTGCCAGCAGCTATTGGGGCAGCAATCAGCCCCAGCATTTT.

At least ten counts were recorded for this clonotype. This chain joins TRBV6-6 and TRBJ1-1, with TRBD1 matching over 9 bases. This CDR3 region has 14 residues. Per the germline V gene, CDR1 is MNHNY and CDR2 is SVGAGI (reference sequence). V lost 5 bases to trimming and J lost 10 bases; unmatched junction nucleotides: 11. The CDR3 DNA follows: TGTGCCAGCAGTCAACTACAGGGGGCAAAAGGAGCTTTCTTT. Protein product: CASSQLQGAKGAFF.

There are many counts of this clonotype. The chain joins TRBV12-3 or TRBV12-4 to TRBJ2-7; no clear D gene. V shed 2 bases and J shed 4 bases, with 12 bases lying between them. The CDR3 spans 14 residues. This CDR3 is CASSLRVELYEQYF. CDR3 nucleotides: TGTGCCAGCAGTTTACGCGTAGAGTTATACGAGCAGTACTTC.

This clonotype has ten or more counts. V is TRBV6-2 or TRBV6-3 and J is TRBJ2-7; D is ambiguous. V gave up 6 bases and J gave up 2 bases, with 11 bases separating them. The CDR3 length is 13 residues. Germline lookup yields CDR1 MNHEY and CDR2 SVGEGT. This chain's CDR3 is CASSLPIPYEQYF. CDR3 DNA sequence: TGTGCCAGCAGCCTCCCGATTCCCTACGAGCAGTACTTC.

The table lists this clonotype with many counts. This rearrangement joins TRBV10-1 to TRBJ2-3; 8 bases agree with TRBD2. The J segment lost 1 base and the V segment lost 3 bases, leaving 6 bases of the junction unmatched. CDR3 length: 16 residues. The V gene's germline CDR1 is WNHNN and CDR2 SYGVQD (reference sequence). The CDR3, as DNA: TGCGCCAGCAGTGACCCGCGGGGGGAAGGCACAGATACGCAGTATTTT. It is translated as CASSDPRGEGTDTQYF.

This clonotype was seen only a few times. The chain recombines TRBV9 with TRBJ2-2; 13 positions agree with TRBD2. With 4 bases clipped from V and 1 base from J, the junction kept 7 bases outside the gene matches. This CDR3 has 18 amino acids. CDR1 is SGDLS, CDR2 YYNGEE, per germline. DNA of the CDR3: TGTGCCAGCAGCCCCCGGACTAGCGGGAGCGGGAACACCGGGGAGCTGTTTTTT. It encodes CASSPRTSGSGNTGELFF.